This T cell receptor (beta chain) was obtained from a study of blood T cells in healthy people across ages. The CDR3 extends over 12 amino acids. Germline trimming cut 5 bases from V and 10 bases from J; bases unmatched to any gene: 7. Alongside a J-beta primer mix, a sample-barcoded 5' primer served in a second PCR lasting about 7 to 12 cycles. TCRdb reanalysed the 5' RACE reads using MiXCR and keeps one entry per CDR3 protein. The sample includes roughly 1,100,000 distinct CDR3 sequences, almost 25% of them seen just once. This clonotype was seen a few times. These data were also filed under a second study, of T cells of mothers and their children.

This chain links TRBV12-3 or TRBV12-4 with TRBJ1-1; the match to TRBD1 covers 7 bases. Input material: blood. This TCR derives from a girl aged 2 to 9 in good health. CDR3 residues: CASSQSTGIAFF. The CDR3 DNA reads TGTGCCAGCAGTCAATCGACAGGGATAGCTTTCTTT.